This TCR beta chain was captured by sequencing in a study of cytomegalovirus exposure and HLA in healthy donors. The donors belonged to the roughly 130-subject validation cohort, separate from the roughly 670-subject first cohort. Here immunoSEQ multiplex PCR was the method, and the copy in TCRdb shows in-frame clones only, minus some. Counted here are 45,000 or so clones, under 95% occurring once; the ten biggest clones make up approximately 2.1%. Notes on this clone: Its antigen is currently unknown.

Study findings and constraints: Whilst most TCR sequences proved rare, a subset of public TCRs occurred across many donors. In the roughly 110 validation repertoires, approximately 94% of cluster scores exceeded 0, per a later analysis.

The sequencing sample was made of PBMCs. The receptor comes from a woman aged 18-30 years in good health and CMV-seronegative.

The CDR3 here is CASSAGQGLNTEAFF. The CDR3 DNA is TGTGCCAGCAGCGCTGGACAGGGCCTGAACACTGAAGCTTTCTTT. The chain combines TRBV7-3 with TRBJ1-1; TRBD1 matches 8 bases. The V gene's germline CDR1 is SGHTA and CDR2 FQGTGA. Trimming at V came to 5 bases and at J to 0 bases, leaving 5 bases not matched to a gene. The CDR3 has 15 amino acids.